A selection of T cell receptor beta chains follows, all from one sample in a study of T cell repertoires in cytomegalovirus infection. Each CDR3 protein gets one entry after TCRdb re-called the reads with MiXCR. In the table there are hundreds of thousands of distinct CDR3 sequences, 20% to 25% of which are singletons. Sequencing was done on a sample of CD8+ T cells from PBMCs. The origin of the receptors is a human donor in good health (CMV status not recorded). Some clones in this sample may be carry-over from other donors' samples. Both conserved end residues are part of each CDR3. Each record gives: clone size, V gene, D gene, J gene, CDR3 protein, CDR3 DNA. The D gene is left open where the match is weak. Size is omitted from some rows. Given values are once, few, many or a class for expanded clones.

-	TRBV5-6	TRBD2	TRBJ2-5	CASAAGTSGGYQETQYF	TGTGCCAGCGCAGCGGGGACTAGCGGGGGGTACCAAGAGACCCAGTACTTC
few	TRBV10-3	-	TRBJ2-1	CAISDIGGLNEQFF	TGTGCCATCAGTGACATCGGGGGGCTCAATGAGCAGTTCTTC
-	TRBV4-1	TRBD1	TRBJ2-7	CASSHRTGTSYEQYF	TGCGCCAGCAGCCACCGGACAGGGACCTCCTACGAGCAGTACTTC
-	TRBV6-5	-	TRBJ1-6	CASSLGVGNSPLHF	TGTGCCAGCAGCCTGGGAGTGGGAAATTCACCCCTCCACTTT
many	TRBV7-6	-	TRBJ2-5	CASSLYLQETQYF	TGTGCCAGCAGCTTATATCTCCAAGAGACCCAGTACTTC
-	TRBV27	-	TRBJ1-1	CASSPGTWQSTEAFF	TGTGCCAGCAGTCCCGGGACATGGCAAAGCACTGAAGCTTTCTTT
-	TRBV13	TRBD2	TRBJ2-1	CASSSRDGGGRNEQFF	TGTGCCAGCAGCTCCCGGGACGGGGGGGGTCGTAATGAGCAGTTCTTC
many	TRBV12-3/TRBV12-4	-	TRBJ2-3	CASSLAQSDTQYF	TGTGCCAGCAGTTTAGCACAGTCAGATACGCAGTATTTT
-	TRBV7-9	-	TRBJ2-1	CASSSPGAVGNEQFF	TGTGCCAGCAGCTCCCCTGGGGCAGTGGGGAATGAGCAGTTCTTC
-	TRBV28	-	TRBJ2-3	CASSLRGFKEDTQYF	TGTGCCAGCAGTCTGCGGGGCTTTAAGGAAGATACGCAGTATTTT
-	TRBV6-6	TRBD1	TRBJ2-3	CASSSQSGDRGRTDTQYF	TGTGCCAGCAGTTCCCAGTCTGGGGACAGGGGGCGCACAGATACGCAGTATTTT
-	TRBV29-1	TRBD1	TRBJ1-2	CSVEDRGYYGYTF	TGCAGCGTTGAGGACAGGGGGTACTATGGCTACACCTTC
once	TRBV5-6	-	TRBJ2-3	CASSLLDYSPDTQYF	TGTGCCAGCAGCTTGCTCGATTATTCGCCAGATACGCAGTATTTT
few	TRBV12-3/TRBV12-4	TRBD1	TRBJ1-1	CASSNTGGPDTEAFF	TGTGCCAGCAGTAACACAGGGGGACCCGACACTGAAGCTTTCTTT
few	TRBV29-1	-	TRBJ2-5	CSVQGLEETQYF	TGCAGCGTTCAAGGACTGGAAGAGACCCAGTACTTC
few	TRBV7-3	TRBD2	TRBJ2-3	CASSFASGSSTDTQYF	TGTGCCAGCAGCTTCGCTAGCGGGAGTAGCACAGATACGCAGTATTTT
few	TRBV5-4	-	TRBJ1-1	CASSLFSGEAFF	TGTGCCAGCAGCTTGTTTTCAGGAGAAGCTTTCTTT
few	TRBV12-3/TRBV12-4	TRBD2	TRBJ2-5	CASSFRAGGLQETQYF	TGTGCCAGCAGTTTCCGAGCGGGGGGGCTCCAAGAGACCCAGTACTTC
-	TRBV2	-	TRBJ1-2	CANTQTATFGGYTF	TGTGCCAACACCCAGACAGCGACTTTTGGTGGCTACACCTTC
few	TRBV6-5	-	TRBJ2-7	CASSYSVASSYEQYF	TGTGCCAGCAGTTACTCGGTAGCGTCCTCCTACGAGCAGTACTTC
-	TRBV19	-	TRBJ2-2	CASSIMGTPANTGELFF	TGTGCCAGTAGTATAATGGGGACACCGGCGAACACCGGGGAGCTGTTTTTT
-	TRBV15	TRBD2	TRBJ2-3	CATSVSGGSTDTQYF	TGTGCCACCAGCGTGTCCGGGGGGAGCACAGATACGCAGTATTTT
few	TRBV6-1	TRBD1	TRBJ2-3	CASSESKGQGYDTQYF	TGTGCCAGCAGTGAAAGCAAAGGACAGGGTTATGATACGCAGTATTTT
-	TRBV20-1	TRBD1	TRBJ2-7	CSARDPEGTGGEQYF	TGCAGTGCTAGAGATCCTGAGGGTACAGGGGGCGAGCAGTACTTC
-	TRBV7-6	-	TRBJ2-1	CASSLGKLYNEQFF	TGTGCCAGCAGCTTAGGGAAGCTCTACAATGAGCAGTTCTTC
many	TRBV7-6	TRBD1	TRBJ2-1	CASSAQGASSYNEQFF	TGTGCCAGCAGCGCTCAGGGGGCGAGCTCCTACAATGAGCAGTTCTTC
few	TRBV2	-	TRBJ1-2	CATLGTNYGYTF	TGTGCCACCCTAGGGACCAACTACGGCTACACCTTC
once	TRBV28	-	TRBJ2-5	CASSLPRQDPQETQYF	TGTGCCAGCAGTTTACCCCGACAGGACCCACAAGAGACCCAGTACTTC
many	TRBV6-2/TRBV6-3	-	TRBJ2-1	CASGTARGDEQFF	TGTGCCAGCGGGACGGCACGAGGGGATGAGCAGTTCTTC
-	TRBV12-3/TRBV12-4	TRBD2	TRBJ2-5	CASTPSLLAGQETQYF	TGTGCCAGCACTCCGTCACTATTAGCGGGACAAGAGACCCAGTACTTC
-	TRBV14	-	TRBJ1-3	CASSRGSYPSSGNTIYF	TGTGCCAGCAGTAGGGGTTCCTACCCAAGCTCTGGAAACACCATATATTTT
few	TRBV28	TRBD2	TRBJ2-1	CASKRLAGGVYNEQFF	TGTGCCAGCAAACGACTAGCGGGGGGCGTATACAATGAGCAGTTCTTC
-	TRBV20-1	-	TRBJ2-2	CSARDSGSATGELFF	TGCAGTGCTAGGGACTCAGGGTCGGCCACCGGGGAGCTGTTTTTT
many	TRBV7-2	-	TRBJ2-1	CASSFHGTKDEQFF	TGTGCCAGCAGCTTTCACGGGACAAAGGATGAGCAGTTCTTC
few	TRBV6-2/TRBV6-3	-	TRBJ1-5	CASSYQGDLQLQHF	TGTGCCAGCAGTTACCAGGGCGATCTCCAACTTCAGCATTTT
-	TRBV20-1	-	TRBJ2-5	CSARPAGQETQYF	TGCAGTGCTAGGCCCGCGGGCCAAGAGACCCAGTACTTC
-	TRBV2	-	TRBJ1-5	CASSADWDFSNQPQHF	TGTGCCAGCAGTGCGGACTGGGATTTTAGCAATCAGCCCCAGCATTTT
-	TRBV20-1	TRBD1	TRBJ1-5	CSAPNRDRMEPQHF	TGCAGTGCCCCGAACCGGGACAGAATGGAGCCCCAGCATTTT
-	TRBV14	-	TRBJ1-6	CASSQGPTVYNSPLHF	TGTGCCAGCAGCCAAGGTCCCACAGTATATAATTCACCCCTCCACTTT